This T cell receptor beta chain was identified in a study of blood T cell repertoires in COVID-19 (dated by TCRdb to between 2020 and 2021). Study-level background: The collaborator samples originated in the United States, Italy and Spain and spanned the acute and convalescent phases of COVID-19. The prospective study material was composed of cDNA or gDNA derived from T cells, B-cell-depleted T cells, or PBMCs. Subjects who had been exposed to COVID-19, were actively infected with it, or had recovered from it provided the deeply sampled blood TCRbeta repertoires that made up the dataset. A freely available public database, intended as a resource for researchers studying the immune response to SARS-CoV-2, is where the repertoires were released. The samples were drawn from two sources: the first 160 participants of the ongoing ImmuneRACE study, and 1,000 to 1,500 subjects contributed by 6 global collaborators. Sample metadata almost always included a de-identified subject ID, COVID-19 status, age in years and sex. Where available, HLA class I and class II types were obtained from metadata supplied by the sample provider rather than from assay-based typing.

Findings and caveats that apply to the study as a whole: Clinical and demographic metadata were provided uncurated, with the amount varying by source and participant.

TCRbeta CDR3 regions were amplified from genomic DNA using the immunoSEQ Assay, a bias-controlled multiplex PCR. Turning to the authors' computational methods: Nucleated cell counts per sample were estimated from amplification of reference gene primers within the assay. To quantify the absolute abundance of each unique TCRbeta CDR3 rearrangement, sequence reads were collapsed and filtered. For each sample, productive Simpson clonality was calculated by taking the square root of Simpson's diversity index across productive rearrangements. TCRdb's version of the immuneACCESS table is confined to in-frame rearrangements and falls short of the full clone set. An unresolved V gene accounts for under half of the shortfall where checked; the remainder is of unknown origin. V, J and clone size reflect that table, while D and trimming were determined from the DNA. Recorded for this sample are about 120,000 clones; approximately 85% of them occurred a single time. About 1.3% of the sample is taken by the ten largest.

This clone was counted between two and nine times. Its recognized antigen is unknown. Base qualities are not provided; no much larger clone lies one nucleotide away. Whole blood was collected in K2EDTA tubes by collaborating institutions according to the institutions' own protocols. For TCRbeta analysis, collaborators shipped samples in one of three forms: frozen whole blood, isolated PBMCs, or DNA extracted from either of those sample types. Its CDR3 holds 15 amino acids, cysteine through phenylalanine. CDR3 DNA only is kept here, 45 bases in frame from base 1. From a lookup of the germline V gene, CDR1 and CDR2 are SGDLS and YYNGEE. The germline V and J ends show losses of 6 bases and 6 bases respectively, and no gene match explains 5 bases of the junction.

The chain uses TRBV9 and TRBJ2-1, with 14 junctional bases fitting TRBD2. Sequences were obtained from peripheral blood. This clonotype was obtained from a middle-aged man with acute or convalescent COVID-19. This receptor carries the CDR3 CASTKGLAGANEQFF. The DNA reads TGTGCCAGCACTAAGGGACTAGCGGGGGCCAATGAGCAGTTCTTC.